A selection of T cell receptor beta chains follows, all from one sample in a study of beta chain features in type 1 diabetes. The data were produced by immunoSEQ multiplex PCR, yet TCRdb's version contains in-frame clones alone and is incomplete. The sample contains some 190,000 clones, approximately 7.8% of which appear only once. The sequencing sample was made of central memory CD4+ T cells from blood. These receptors were collected from a middle-aged woman with type 1 diabetes. Each CDR3 is given with its conserved first and last residue. D genes are given only for firm matches. Rows may omit the clone size; those that give it use once, few, many or a size class.

V	J	D	size	DNA	CDR3
TRBV5-1	TRBJ2-7	TRBD1	-	TGCGCCAGCAGCCGACAGGGTCGGGACGAGCAGTACTTC	CASSRQGRDEQYF
TRBV29-1	TRBJ1-1	TRBD1	few	TGCAGCGTTGGGCGGGACAGAGGCACTGAAGCTTTCTTT	CSVGRDRGTEAFF
TRBV2	TRBJ2-5	-	-	TGTGCCAGCAGTGAATCGGGGACACCGCCCGAGACCCAGTACTTC	CASSESGTPPETQYF
TRBV28	TRBJ1-2	TRBD1	few	TGTGCCAGCAGTTGGAGGGACAGTGGCTACACCTTC	CASSWRDSGYTF
TRBV5-8	TRBJ1-5	-	-	TGTGCCAGCAGCTTGTGGCAGGGTAGCAATCAGCCCCAGCATTTT	CASSLWQGSNQPQHF
TRBV27	TRBJ2-5	TRBD2	few	TGTGCCAGCAGACTTGGGACTAGCGGAGAGACCCAGTACTTC	CASRLGTSGETQYF
TRBV9	TRBJ1-2	-	-	TGTGCCAGCAGCCCCTACGACGGGGAGTCCGCTGGCTACACCTTC	CASSPYDGESAGYTF
TRBV15	TRBJ1-5	-	few	TGTGCCACCAGCAGAGAAAGGCGCGGGGATCAGCCCCAGCATTTT	CATSRERRGDQPQHF
TRBV30	TRBJ1-5	-	-	TGTGCCTGGAGTCTCTCTTCTGATCAGCCCCAGCATTTT	CAWSLSSDQPQHF
TRBV30	TRBJ2-2	TRBD2	few	TGTGCCTGGCGGGGGGGAGTCACCGGGGAGCTGTTTTTT	CAWRGGVTGELFF
TRBV5-1	TRBJ2-1	-	many	TGCGCCAGCAGCCCGGCATGGGACTCGGGGGAGCAGTTCTTC	CASSPAWDSGEQFF
TRBV2	TRBJ1-6	-	few	TGTGCCAGCAGTTTGGGACCCGGGAGGGATTCACCCCTCCACTTT	CASSLGPGRDSPLHF
TRBV30	TRBJ1-5	-	-	TGTGCCTGGTTCTGGAGCACGGGGAATCAGCCCCAGCATTTT	CAWFWSTGNQPQHF